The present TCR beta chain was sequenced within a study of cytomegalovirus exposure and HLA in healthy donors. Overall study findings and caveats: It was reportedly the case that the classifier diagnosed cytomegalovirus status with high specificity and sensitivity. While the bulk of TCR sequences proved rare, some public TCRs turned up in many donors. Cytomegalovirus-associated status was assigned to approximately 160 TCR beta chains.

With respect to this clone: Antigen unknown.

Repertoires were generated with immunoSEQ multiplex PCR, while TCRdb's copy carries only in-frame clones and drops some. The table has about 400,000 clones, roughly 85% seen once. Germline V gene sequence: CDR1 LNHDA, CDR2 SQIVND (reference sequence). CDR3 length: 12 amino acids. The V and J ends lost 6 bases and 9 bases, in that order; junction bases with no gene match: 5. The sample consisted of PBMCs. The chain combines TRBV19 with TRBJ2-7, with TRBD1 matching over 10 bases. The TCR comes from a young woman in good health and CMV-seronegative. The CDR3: CASRGTGAGQYF. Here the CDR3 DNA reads TGTGCCAGTAGAGGGACAGGGGCAGGGCAGTACTTC. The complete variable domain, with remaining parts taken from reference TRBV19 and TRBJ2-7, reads DGGITQSPKYLFRKEGQNVTLSCEQNLNHDAMYWYRQDPGQGLRLIYYSQIVNDFQKGDIAEGYSVSREKKESFPLTVTSAQKNPTAFYLCASRGTGAGQYFGPGTRLTVT.